The rows below give T cell receptor beta chains drawn from one sample of a study of blood T cell repertoires in COVID-19. Some clones are missing from TCRdb's copy, which holds only in-frame ones; the method was immunoSEQ multiplex PCR. The sample records roughly 340,000 clones, around nine tenths being singletons. Sequenced: peripheral blood. The receptor source for this set is a woman aged 18-29 years who had recovered from COVID-19. CDR3s include the opening cysteine and the closing phenylalanine or tryptophan. The order of the fields is J gene, D gene, clone size, V gene, CDR3 protein, CDR3 DNA. The D gene is left open where the match is weak. Only some rows state a clone size, as once, few, many or a class for expanded clones.

J: TRBJ1-1
D: NA
size: NA
V: TRBV30
CDR3: CAWSSQVNTEAFF
DNA: TGTGCCTGGAGTTCTCAGGTTAACACTGAAGCTTTCTTT

J: TRBJ1-2
D: NA
size: NA
V: TRBV11-3
CDR3: CASSLSGAYGYTF
DNA: TGTGCCAGCAGCTTGTCAGGGGCCTATGGCTACACCTTC

J: TRBJ2-1
D: TRBD2
size: once
V: TRBV24-1
CDR3: CATRGGRVNEQFF
DNA: TGTGCCACCAGAGGCGGGAGGGTGAATGAGCAGTTCTTC

J: TRBJ2-2
D: NA
size: NA
V: TRBV29-1
CDR3: CSVLTENTGELFF
DNA: TGCAGCGTTCTGACAGAGAACACCGGGGAGCTGTTTTTT

J: TRBJ2-5
D: TRBD2
size: once
V: TRBV6-2/TRBV6-3
CDR3: CASSNLGLAGEETQYF
DNA: TGTGCCAGCAGTAACCTCGGACTAGCGGGAGAAGAGACCCAGTACTTC

J: TRBJ2-1
D: NA
size: NA
V: TRBV4-1
CDR3: CASSQGGPLPSYNEQFF
DNA: TGCGCCAGCAGCCAAGGGGGGCCCTTACCCTCCTACAATGAGCAGTTCTTC

J: TRBJ1-2
D: TRBD1
size: NA
V: TRBV29-1
CDR3: CSVGDRGQGYTF
DNA: TGCAGCGTTGGGGACAGGGGGCAGGGCTACACCTTC

J: TRBJ1-4
D: NA
size: NA
V: TRBV6-6
CDR3: CASRIDRATNEKLFF
DNA: TGTGCCAGCAGAATTGACAGAGCAACTAATGAAAAACTGTTTTTT

J: TRBJ1-5
D: TRBD1
size: NA
V: TRBV6-5
CDR3: CASRSGGLNQPQHF
DNA: TGTGCCAGCAGATCAGGGGGCCTAAATCAGCCCCAGCATTTT

J: TRBJ1-2
D: TRBD1
size: NA
V: TRBV11-2
CDR3: CASSLDQQGARGYTF
DNA: TGTGCCAGCAGCTTAGATCAGCAGGGGGCGCGTGGCTACACCTTC

J: TRBJ1-4
D: TRBD1
size: once
V: TRBV5-1
CDR3: CASSPGQATNEKLFF
DNA: TGCGCCAGCAGCCCCGGACAGGCAACTAATGAAAAACTGTTTTTT

J: TRBJ2-2
D: NA
size: NA
V: TRBV2
CDR3: CASSEQVWVTGELFF
DNA: TGTGCCAGCAGTGAACAGGTGTGGGTCACCGGGGAGCTGTTTTTT

J: TRBJ1-4
D: NA
size: NA
V: TRBV27
CDR3: CASSLSPFEGTNEKLFF
DNA: TGTGCCAGCAGTTTATCGCCCTTTGAGGGAACTAATGAAAAACTGTTTTTT

J: TRBJ2-5
D: TRBD1
size: NA
V: TRBV9
CDR3: CASSVGDSQVVETQYF
DNA: TGTGCCAGCAGCGTTGGGGACAGTCAGGTCGTAGAGACCCAGTACTTC

J: TRBJ1-5
D: NA
size: NA
V: TRBV7-2
CDR3: CASSLGAASNQPQHF
DNA: TGTGCCAGCAGCTTAGGGGCAGCTTCTAATCAGCCCCAGCATTTT

J: TRBJ1-2
D: NA
size: once
V: TRBV27
CDR3: CASSQRSGGGAGGYTF
DNA: TGTGCCAGCAGCCAGAGGTCTGGGGGGGGCGCAGGTGGCTACACCTTC

J: TRBJ2-3
D: TRBD2
size: NA
V: TRBV25-1
CDR3: CASSIAGGTQYF
DNA: TGTGCCAGCAGTATAGCGGGAGGTACGCAGTATTTT

J: TRBJ2-3
D: TRBD2
size: once
V: TRBV5-1
CDR3: CASSPLAGGSWDTQYF
DNA: TGCGCCAGCAGCCCACTAGCGGGAGGGAGTTGGGATACGCAGTATTTT

J: TRBJ2-1
D: NA
size: NA
V: TRBV19
CDR3: CASSIWGRSGNEQFF
DNA: TGTGCCAGTAGTATATGGGGTAGATCGGGGAATGAGCAGTTCTTC

J: TRBJ2-1
D: TRBD2
size: NA
V: TRBV19
CDR3: CASSIVTGGPNNEQFF
DNA: TGTGCCAGTAGTATTGTAACGGGAGGGCCAAACAATGAGCAGTTCTTC

J: TRBJ2-1
D: TRBD2
size: NA
V: TRBV24-1
CDR3: CATSDLIGLAGIDEQFF
DNA: TGTGCCACCAGTGATTTGATAGGACTAGCGGGAATCGATGAGCAGTTCTTC

J: TRBJ1-5
D: TRBD1
size: NA
V: TRBV19
CDR3: CASTAFGQGGRNQPQHF
DNA: TGTGCCAGTACCGCCTTTGGACAGGGCGGTCGCAATCAGCCCCAGCATTTT